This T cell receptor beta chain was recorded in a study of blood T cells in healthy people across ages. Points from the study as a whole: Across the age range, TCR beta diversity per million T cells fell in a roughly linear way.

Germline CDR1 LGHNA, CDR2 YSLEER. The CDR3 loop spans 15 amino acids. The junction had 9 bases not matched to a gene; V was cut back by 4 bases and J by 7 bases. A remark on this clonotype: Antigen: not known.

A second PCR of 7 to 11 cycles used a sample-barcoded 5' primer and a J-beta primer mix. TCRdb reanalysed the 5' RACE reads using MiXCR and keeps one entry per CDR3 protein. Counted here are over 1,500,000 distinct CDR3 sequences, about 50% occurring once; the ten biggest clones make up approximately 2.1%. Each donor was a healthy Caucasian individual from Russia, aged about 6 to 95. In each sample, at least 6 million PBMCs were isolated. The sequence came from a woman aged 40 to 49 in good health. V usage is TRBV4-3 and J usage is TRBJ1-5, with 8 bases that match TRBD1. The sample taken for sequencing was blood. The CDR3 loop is CASSPAGGALQPQHF. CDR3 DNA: TGCGCCAGCAGCCCAGCAGGGGGCGCATTGCAGCCCCAGCATTTT.